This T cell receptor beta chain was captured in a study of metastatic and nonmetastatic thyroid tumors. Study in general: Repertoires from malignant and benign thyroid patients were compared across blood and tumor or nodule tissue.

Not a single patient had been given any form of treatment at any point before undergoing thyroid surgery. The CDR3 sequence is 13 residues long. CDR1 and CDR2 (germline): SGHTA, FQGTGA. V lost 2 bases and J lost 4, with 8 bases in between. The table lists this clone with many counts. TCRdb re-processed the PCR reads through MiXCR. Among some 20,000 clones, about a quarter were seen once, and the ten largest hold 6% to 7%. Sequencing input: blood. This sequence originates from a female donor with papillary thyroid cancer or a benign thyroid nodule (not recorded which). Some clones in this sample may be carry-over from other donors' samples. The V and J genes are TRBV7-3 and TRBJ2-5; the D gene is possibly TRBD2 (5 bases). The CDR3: CASSLSRGETQYF. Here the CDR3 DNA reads TGTGCCAGCAGCTTATCACGGGGAGAGACCCAGTACTTC.